These 29 T cell receptor beta chains originate from one sample sequenced in a study of blood T cell repertoires in COVID-19. Generated by immunoSEQ multiplex PCR, the TCRdb table keeps only in-frame clones and is missing some. Of about 64,000 clones listed, approximately 80% are singletons. Sequencing was carried out using peripheral blood. The receptors derive from a human donor in a cohort sampled during active COVID-19.

The chain carries TRBV7-2 and TRBJ2-3, with D possibly TRBD2 on 5 matching bases. CDR3 length equals 17 residues. Germline CDR1 reads SGHTA; CDR2 reads FQGNSA. Trimming took 1 base from V and 4 from J, leaving 18 bases between them. The DNA of the CDR3 is TGTGCCAGCAGCTTAGTGATGGTGGCGGGTCGGTCAGATACGCAGTATTTT. This codes for CASSLVMVAGRSDTQYF.

The chain carries TRBV28 and TRBJ2-7, with D perhaps TRBD1 (6 bases). Germline assignment: CDR1 MDHEN and CDR2 SYDVKM. The V gene lost 4 bases and the J gene lost 2 bases, with 15 bases spanning the gap. The CDR3 loop spans 15 amino acids. DNA of the CDR3: TGTGCCAGCAGTTCCCCCTCGACAGGAACCTACGAGCAGTACTTC. Protein sequence: CASSSPSTGTYEQYF.

In this sample, this clone turned up a few times. The chain recombines TRBV28 with TRBJ1-1; tentatively, D is TRBD1 (5 bases). The CDR3 is 12 amino acids. The ends were cut back, 5 bases at V and 10 bases at J, with 14 bases in the middle. Germline loops: CDR1 MDHEN, CDR2 SYDVKM. For the CDR3, the DNA is TGTGCCAGCAGTCGCGCGGGGGTGGGAGCTTTCTTT. As protein: CASSRAGVGAFF. Complete variable domain (other parts from reference TRBV28 and TRBJ1-1): DVKVTQSSRYLVKRTGEKVFLECVQDMDHENMFWYRQDPGLGLRLIYFSYDVKMKEKGDIPEGYSVSREKKERFSLILESASTNQTSMYLCASSRAGVGAFFGQGTRLTVV.

This clone was seen many times. This chain links TRBV24-1 with TRBJ2-3, with 14 bases fitting TRBD2. V gave up 5 bases and J gave up 5 bases; unmatched junction bases: 5. This CDR3 has 16 amino acids. The germline gives CDR1 KGHDR, CDR2 SFDVKD. The DNA for the CDR3 is TGTGCCACCAGTGGATGGACTAGCGGGAGGCAAGATACGCAGTATTTT. It is translated as CATSGWTSGRQDTQYF.

The chain couples TRBV18 to TRBJ1-4; D possibly corresponds to TRBD1 (5 bases). CDR3 length: 14 residues. Trimming left V 0 bases short and J 7 bases short, with 9 bases between. The germline CDR1 and CDR2 sequences are KGHSH and LQKENI. CDR3 sequence: CASSPPQGVEKLFF. CDR3 nucleotides: TGTGCCAGCTCACCACCGCAGGGTGTTGAAAAACTGTTTTTT.

The chain has TRBV27 and TRBJ2-1, with 10 bases identical to TRBD2. Germline loops: CDR1 MNHEY, CDR2 SMNVEV (reference sequence). V shed 3 bases, J shed 3 bases, and the junction held 2 bases outside the gene matches. The length of the CDR3 is 15 residues. The CDR3: CASSFWTSGYNEQFF. The DNA of the CDR3 is TGTGCCAGCAGTTTCTGGACTAGCGGCTACAATGAGCAGTTCTTC.

The chain couples TRBV27 to TRBJ1-5; D not resolved. Germline V gene sequence: CDR1 MNHEY, CDR2 SMNVEV (reference sequence). Trimming removed 4 bases from V and 1 base from J, with 11 bases in between. The CDR3 sequence is 15 residues long. The CDR3 here is CASSSPRESNQPQHF. In DNA form, the CDR3 reads TGTGCCAGCAGTTCTCCCCGGGAGAGCAATCAGCCCCAGCATTTT.

The gene calls are TRBV29-1 and TRBJ1-6; 9 nucleotides align to TRBD1. Germline trimming cut 5 bases from V and 10 bases from J; bases unmatched to any gene: 12. The CDR3 spans 15 residues. In germline, CDR1 is SQVTM, CDR2 ANQGSEA. DNA of the CDR3: TGCAGCGTTACCACCGGGACAGGGAAAGGATCACCCCTCCACTTT. Translating it yields CSVTTGTGKGSPLHF. Together with reference TRBV29-1 and TRBJ1-6, the CDR3 gives the full variable domain: SAVISQKPSRDICQRGTSLTIQCQVDSQVTMMFWYRQQPGQSLTLIATANQGSEATYESGFVIDKFPISRPNLTFSTLTVSNMSPEDSSIYLCSVTTGTGKGSPLHFGNGTRLTVT.

The chain recombines TRBV3-1 (or the pseudogene TRBV3-2) with TRBJ2-7; 7 bases align to TRBD2. Germline V gene data show CDR1 as LGHDT and CDR2 as YNNKEL (reference sequence). V trimming: 1 base; J trimming: 0 bases; junction bases outside the gene matches: 3. This CDR3 has 15 residues. CDR3 nucleotides: TGTGCCAGCAGCCAAGCGGCGGGAGTCTCCTACGAGCAGTACTTC. Translated: CASSQAAGVSYEQYF.

The chain couples TRBV18 to TRBJ2-5; 7 positions agree with TRBD1. Germline CDR1 is KGHSH and CDR2 is LQKENI. V shed 2 bases and J 5 bases; nucleotides not matched to a gene: 5. The CDR3 covers 14 residues. The CDR3 is CASSPGQAGETQYF. The CDR3 DNA reads as TGTGCCAGCTCACCAGGACAGGCTGGGGAGACCCAGTACTTC.

This chain connects TRBV7-2 to TRBJ2-3, with TRBD1 matching over 11 bases. The V and J ends lost 3 bases and 9 bases, in that order; junction bases with no gene match: 8. This CDR3 is built from 15 residues. Looked up from germline, CDR1 is SGHTA and CDR2 is FQGNSA. The CDR3 DNA reads as TGTGCCAGCAGCTTCAGCGGGACAGGGGGTTCAACGCAGTATTTT. This translates into CASSFSGTGGSTQYF.

The chain carries TRBV7-9 and TRBJ2-6; 8 nucleotides align to TRBD1. The length of the CDR3 is 17 residues. Germline V gene lookup returns CDR1 SEHNR and CDR2 FQNEAQ (reference sequence). Trimming cost V 5 bases and J 2 bases; bases outside gene matches: 8. The CDR3 DNA reads as TGTGCCAGCAGCAATGGACAGGGAGGAGCTGGGGCCAACGTCCTGACTTTC. It is translated as CASSNGQGGAGANVLTF.

V gene TRBV28 combines with J gene TRBJ2-7, with TRBD2 matching over 14 bases. The CDR3 length is 22 residues. Per germline, CDR1 MDHEN and CDR2 SYDVKM. J was trimmed by 3 bases and V by 4 bases; bases with no gene match: 23. CDR3 protein: CASSSPTGRKTSGRGLVYEQYF. The CDR3 DNA follows: TGTGCCAGCAGTTCGCCAACAGGGAGGAAGACTAGCGGGAGGGGATTGGTCTACGAGCAGTACTTC.

The chain combines TRBV5-1 with TRBJ1-1, with D tentatively TRBD1 (5 bases). Germline CDR1 SGHRS, CDR2 YFSETQ. CDR3 length: 17 residues. V was clipped by 3 bases and J by 1 base, with 19 bases between them. The CDR3 protein is CASSSPNGQTSNTEAFF. The CDR3, as DNA: TGCGCCAGCAGCTCCCCGAACGGACAAACTTCGAACACTGAAGCTTTCTTT.

The rearrangement joins TRBV19 to TRBJ2-5; perhaps TRBD1 as D (6 bases). Germline loops: CDR1 LNHDA, CDR2 SQIVND (reference sequence). This CDR3 spans 16 amino acids. V was pared by 3 bases and J by 1 base, with 15 bases between. DNA of the CDR3: TGTGCCAGTAGTATCTCGGCACAGGGTGCCCAAGAGACCCAGTACTTC. Encoded protein: CASSISAQGAQETQYF. The entire variable domain, with the rest obtained from reference TRBV19 and TRBJ2-5, is as follows: DGGITQSPKYLFRKEGQNVTLSCEQNLNHDAMYWYRQDPGQGLRLIYYSQIVNDFQKGDIAEGYSVSREKKESFPLTVTSAQKNPTAFYLCASSISAQGAQETQYFGPGTRLLVL.

The chain links TRBV2 to TRBJ2-1; 12 nucleotides align to TRBD2. The V and J ends lost 11 bases and 8 bases, in that order; junction bases with no gene match: 10. CDR1 SNHLY and CDR2 FYNNEI come from the germline V gene. CDR3 length equals 14 residues. In DNA, the CDR3 is TGTGCCGCCTGGGGACTAGCGGGTTGGGATGAGCAGTTCTTC. Its protein product is CAAWGLAGWDEQFF.

The V and J genes are TRBV28 and TRBJ2-1; 8 bases map to TRBD2. The CDR3 spans 14 residues. In germline, CDR1 is MDHEN, CDR2 SYDVKM. V lost 6 bases to trimming and J lost 5 bases; unmatched junction nucleotides: 6. The CDR3 is CASRTLRGDNEQFF. CDR3 bases: TGTGCCAGCAGGACGTTGCGGGGGGACAATGAGCAGTTCTTC.

This chain uses TRBV28 with TRBJ2-1; 8 bases fit TRBD1. This CDR3 has 15 residues. The germline CDR1 and CDR2 sequences are MDHEN and SYDVKM. V dropped 2 bases and J dropped 7; count of bases not matched to a gene: 7. The CDR3 region has the DNA TGTGCCAGCAGTTTAACCGGGACAGGCCTGAATGAGCAGTTCTTC. Its protein product is CASSLTGTGLNEQFF. Full variable domain (remainder filled in from reference TRBV28 and TRBJ2-1): DVKVTQSSRYLVKRTGEKVFLECVQDMDHENMFWYRQDPGLGLRLIYFSYDVKMKEKGDIPEGYSVSREKKERFSLILESASTNQTSMYLCASSLTGTGLNEQFFGPGTRLTVL.

This chain connects TRBV6-2 or TRBV6-3 to TRBJ2-7; D possibly corresponds to TRBD1 (6 bases). The CDR3 sequence is 14 residues long. V was clipped by 5 bases and J by 4 bases, with 15 bases between them. CDR1 is MNHEY and CDR2 is SVGEGT in the germline V gene. The CDR3 here is CASSRTTGPYEQYF. DNA of the CDR3: TGTGCCAGCAGTCGTACTACAGGGCCGTACGAGCAGTACTTC.

The chain recombines TRBV5-1 with TRBJ2-7; 12 nucleotides line up with TRBD2. The CDR3 spans 17 residues. The junction had 8 bases not matched to a gene; V was cut back by 0 bases and J by 4 bases. Per germline, CDR1 SGHRS and CDR2 YFSETQ. The CDR3 reads CASSLETSGRRIYEQYF. CDR3 bases: TGCGCCAGCAGCTTGGAGACTAGCGGGAGAAGAATATACGAGCAGTACTTC.

This rearrangement joins TRBV27 to TRBJ1-2, with unresolved D. The CDR3 runs 13 residues. V was shortened by 3 bases and J by 7 bases, with 12 bases between the two germline ends. In germline, CDR1 is MNHEY, CDR2 SMNVEV (reference sequence). The CDR3 protein is CASSLRGNGGYTF. CDR3 sequence (DNA): TGTGCCAGCAGTTTGAGAGGGAATGGTGGCTACACCTTC.

V is TRBV11-1 and J is TRBJ2-3, with TRBD2 matching 7 bases. The V gene end was trimmed by 4 bases and the J gene end by 1 base; junction bases not matched to a gene: 5. In germline, CDR1 is SGHAT, CDR2 FQDESV (reference sequence). The CDR3 runs 15 residues. CDR3 sequence (DNA): TGTGCCAGCAGCTCCCGACTAGCTGGCACAGATACGCAGTATTTT. Translation: CASSSRLAGTDTQYF.

This chain connects TRBV11-2 to TRBJ1-4, with TRBD1 matching 7 bases. The CDR3 covers 14 residues. Looked up from germline, CDR1 is SGHAT and CDR2 is FQNNGV. J lost 6 bases, V lost 3 bases, and 4 bases had no gene match. CDR3 DNA sequence: TGTGCCAGCAGCTTCCGGGACAGCGATGAAAAACTGTTTTTT. Its protein is CASSFRDSDEKLFF.

CDR3 residues: CASSQLDLIHTGEQYF. For the CDR3, the DNA is TGCGCCAGCAGCCAACTGGACTTAATACATACGGGCGAGCAGTACTTC. This rearrangement joins TRBV4-1 to TRBJ2-7; tentatively, D is TRBD2 (5 bases). CDR1 and CDR2 from the germline V gene are MGHRA and YSYEKL. V was clipped by 2 bases and J by 6 bases, with 20 bases between them. The CDR3 consists of 16 residues.

In its sample, this clone is medium-sized. The genes are TRBV7-2 and TRBJ2-3; TRBD2 aligns across 11 bases. V shed 5 bases and J 6 bases; nucleotides not matched to a gene: 7. The germline V gene encodes CDR1 SGHTA and CDR2 FQGNSA. This CDR3 contains 15 residues. This CDR3 reads CASSPTSGRLDTQYF. The DNA for the CDR3 is TGTGCCAGCAGCCCCACTAGCGGGAGACTCGATACGCAGTATTTT.

This sequence joins TRBV10-3 and TRBJ2-5; 8 bases map to TRBD2. The CDR3 is made up of 13 amino acids. Germline V gives CDR1 ENHRY, CDR2 SYGVKD. Germline trimming cut 5 bases from V and 4 bases from J; bases unmatched to any gene: 3. The CDR3 here is CAISQSGRETQYF. In DNA form, the CDR3 reads TGTGCCATCAGTCAGAGCGGGAGAGAGACCCAGTACTTC.

The J gene is TRBJ1-2, the V gene TRBV18; no clear D gene. This CDR3 region has 14 residues. Germline V gene sequence: CDR1 KGHSH, CDR2 LQKENI. Trimming shortened V by 3 bases and J by 8 bases, and 16 bases separated the two germline ends. The CDR3 loop is CASSPGIGDSGYTF. CDR3 nucleotides: TGTGCCAGCTCACCCGGGATAGGTGATTCAGGCTACACCTTC.

J is TRBJ2-5 and V is TRBV5-5; 7 bases map to TRBD2. The CDR3 spans 16 residues. CDR1 is SGHKS and CDR2 is YYEKEE in the germline V gene (reference sequence). The trim removed 4 bases at V and 5 bases at J, leaving 14 bases unmatched. This CDR3 reads CASSPGGSVGVETQYF. Here the CDR3 DNA reads TGTGCCAGCAGCCCGGGGGGATCCGTTGGAGTTGAGACCCAGTACTTC.

The chain joins TRBV15 to TRBJ2-7, with 9 bases fitting TRBD2. Germline values: CDR1 LNHNV, CDR2 YYDKDF (reference sequence). This CDR3 region has 16 residues. V lost 0 bases, J lost 6 bases, and 9 bases stayed unmatched. DNA of the CDR3: TGTGCCACCAGCAGAGACGTTAGCGGGAGTCTTGGCGAGCAGTACTTC. As protein: CATSRDVSGSLGEQYF.